The text below deals with one T cell receptor beta chain. Its antigen is still unknown. Per-nucleotide qualities are absent, and no much larger clonotype sits a single base away. The library was obtained by 5' RACE. For sequencing, an Illumina HiSeq 2500 was employed. A second PCR of about 7 to 12 cycles was performed with a sample-barcoded 5' primer and a J-beta primer mix. Each TCR beta cDNA molecule received a unique molecular identifier from a template-switch 5' adaptor carrying 12 random nucleotides. Each sample yielded at least 3 million CDR3-containing paired-end reads. First-strand cDNA synthesis was performed from all RNA using the Mint cDNA synthesis kit, with priming by a TRBC-specific oligonucleotide. All cDNA was treated with uracil-DNA glycosylase and then went through a first 18-cycle PCR with the universal primers M1SS and BC2_uni_R. The source study handled its data this way. Each sample was normalized by randomly selecting 1 million high-quality reads, each carrying a distinct molecular identifier. Instead of being binned into consensus sequences, reads with shared molecular identifiers were discarded. CDR3 identification, clonotype clustering and error correction used MiTCR with a Q25 quality threshold and the strictest error-elimination algorithm. A nonparametric unseen species model with Euler transformation was used to estimate lower-bound total TCR beta diversity. In-frame beta chains were kept once TCRdb had trimmed the public reads at Q25 with fastp and called clones with MiXCR. Rows merge per CDR3 protein into single entries with the most common DNA and genes. These V and J calls derive from TCRdb rather than the authors' analysis. This sample has 1.5 million to 2 million distinct CDR3 sequences in its table, and 28% of those were observed once. More than 6% of the sample goes to the ten largest clones.

Reading from cysteine to phenylalanine, the CDR3 counts 16 amino acids. Kept here is only the CDR3 DNA, which spans 48 bases and is read in frame from base 1. CDR1 and CDR2, per the germline V gene, are SGHAT and FQNNGV. V and J lose 0 bases and 2 bases, and a span of 12 bases separates them. This entry comes from a study of blood T cells in healthy people across ages (dated by TCRdb to between 2015 and 2017). About the study as a whole: In model experiments, template switching captured about one uniquely barcoded TCR beta cDNA molecule for every two T cells. The donors were divided into four age groups: young (average around 16 years), middle-aged (approximately 39), aged (roughly 60) and long-lived (about 80). To avoid experimental bias, donors of different ages were randomly spread across the sequencing lanes. Age-related changes in TCR beta repertoire diversity were measured in the study by deep sequencing normalized with unique cDNA molecular identifiers. Using the same blood draw, the study looked at two additional independent replicas of 1 million unique cDNA reads for two donors, one aged 18 to 30 and the other aged 80 or older. The paper as a whole reports these results and caveats: Estimates of total diversity based on one million sequenced T cells were regarded as lower bounds and as underestimates. Observed TCR beta diversity per million T cells fell roughly linearly with age, and a significant reduction was already apparent by age roughly 40. A strong correlation was found between observed TCR beta diversity and the percentage of naive T cells measured by flow cytometry. Conclusive comparison of naive and antigen-experienced compartments was prevented by the profiling of bulk unsorted PBMCs. Compared with the aged group, more naive CD4+ T cells, fewer expanded clones and increased TCR diversity were shown by the long-lived group, suggesting age selection. Donor CMV infection status was unknown, potentially confounding age-related changes in expanded clonotypes.

Donors were 39 systemically healthy Caucasian individuals from Russia aged roughly 6 to 100 years. Each donor gave around 9 milliliters of peripheral blood, collected into EDTA-treated Vacutainer tubes. Ficoll-Paque density-gradient centrifugation was used to isolate PBMCs, with at least 6.5 million per sample. Trizol reagent was used to extract total RNA from PBMCs, with at least 5.5 micrograms per sample. For every donor, an aliquot of PBMCs went through flow cytometry to measure the percentages of naive CD45RAhigh/CD27high T cells. The material sequenced was blood. This chain is built from TRBV11-2 and TRBJ2-3; the D gene may be TRBD1 or TRBD2, since each aligns over 6 bases. This TCR derives from a young woman in good health. The DNA is as follows: TGTGCCAGCAGCTTAGATGTCGGGGGACACACAGATACGCAGTATTTT. It translates to CASSLDVGGHTDTQYF.